Shown below are 18 T cell receptor beta chains from a single sample sequenced in a study of regulatory T cells in long-lasting Graves disease. Sequencing libraries for TCR beta were prepared with iRepertoire HTBI primers and Arm-PCR of CDR3 regions. TCRdb re-analysed the multiplex PCR reads in MiXCR, keeping a single row per CDR3 protein. This table has roughly 500,000 distinct CDR3 sequences, around 20% appearing once. The time point: persistent/refractory GD, antithyroid drugs over 5 years with positive TRAb. Extracted RNA from PBMCs served as the source of the TCR library. Here the sequenced sample was peripheral blood mononuclear cells (PBMCs), taken when the disease was refractory, from a patient treated with antithyroid drugs. These receptors all stem from a female donor with Graves disease.

In this sample, this clonotype turned up many times. The rearrangement links TRBV28 to TRBJ2-7, with 8 bases fitting TRBD1. Trimming at V came to 5 bases and at J to 1 base, leaving 16 bases not matched to a gene. Germline V lookup: CDR1 MDHEN, CDR2 SYDVKM. There are 18 residues in the CDR3. CDR3 residues: CASSSRVRTGTNSYEQYF. CDR3 DNA: TGTGCCAGCAGTAGTCGGGTCCGGACAGGGACCAATTCCTACGAGCAGTACTTC.

Comment on this clonotype: At one of its ends the junction is not consistent with the germline gene, which may arise from a read error. This sequence joins TRBV18 and TRBJ1-2; 9 bases are a match to TRBD1. Germline CDR1 KGHSH, CDR2 LQKENI. This CDR3 contains 13 residues. The CDR3 sequence: CASSRQGDYSYTF. In DNA form, the CDR3 reads TGTGCCAGCTCTCGACAGGGGGACTATAGCTACACCTTC. The full variable domain, in which reference TRBV18 and TRBJ1-2 provide the parts outside the CDR3, is NAGVMQNPRHLVRRRGQEARLRCSPMKGHSHVYWYRQLPEEGLKFMVYLQKENIIDESGMPKERFSAEFPKEGPSILRIQQVVRGDSAAYFCASSRQGDYSYTFGSGTRLTVV.

The gene calls are TRBV6-1 and TRBJ2-1; D possibly corresponds to TRBD1 (6 bases). V lost 6 bases and J 2 bases, leaving 17 bases between the germline ends. This CDR3 contains 16 residues. Germline V gene lookup returns CDR1 MNHNS and CDR2 SASEGT. The DNA for the CDR3 is TGTGCCAGCAGATATCGGACAGATTTCCCCTACAATGAGCAGTTCTTC. Translation gives CASRYRTDFPYNEQFF.

Ten or more counts support this clonotype. The rearrangement joins TRBV11-2 to TRBJ2-7; D gene uncertain. The CDR3 runs to 13 residues. V lost 4 bases, J lost 5 bases, and 12 bases lay in between. Germline CDR1 reads SGHAT; CDR2 reads FQNNGV. The CDR3 region is CASSSLRDHEQYF. The CDR3 DNA follows: TGTGCCAGCAGCTCCCTGCGTGACCACGAGCAGTACTTC.

The chain couples TRBV6-1 to TRBJ2-7, with D perhaps TRBD2 (6 bases). The CDR3 runs 15 residues. Trimming shortened V by 2 bases and J by 6 bases, and 17 bases separated the two germline ends. Germline loops: CDR1 MNHNS, CDR2 SASEGT. CDR3: CASSEPGLSRPEQYF. CDR3 sequence (DNA): TGTGCCAGCAGTGAACCAGGACTATCCCGGCCCGAGCAGTACTTC.

There are many counts of this clonotype. The J gene is TRBJ2-7, the V gene TRBV20-1; 7 bases align to TRBD1. Looked up from germline, CDR1 is DFQATT and CDR2 is SNEGSKA (reference sequence). V lost 6 bases to trimming and J lost 3 bases; unmatched junction nucleotides: 14. This CDR3 is built from 15 residues. The DNA of the CDR3 is TGCAGTGCGCCCCACCCCCGGGACAGCGACTACGAGCAGTACTTC. Translated: CSAPHPRDSDYEQYF.

This clonotype was found many times. CDR3 amino acids: CASSPVAGDYEQYF. The CDR3 bases are TGCGCCAGCTCCCCTGTGGCAGGGGATTACGAGCAGTACTTC. This sequence joins TRBV5-1 and TRBJ2-7; D perhaps matches TRBD1 (6 bases). The germline V gene encodes CDR1 SGHRS and CDR2 YFSETQ. Trimming took off 7 bases at V and 4 bases at J, with 18 bases between the two ends. The CDR3 covers 14 residues.

This clonotype was detected ten times or more. The CDR3 sequence: CASSPSGQGYGYTF. The CDR3 bases are TGTGCCAGCAGTCCTTCCGGACAGGGCTATGGCTACACCTTC. This chain links TRBV6-1 with TRBJ1-2; 8 bases are shared with TRBD1. CDR3 length: 14 amino acids. J was trimmed by 4 bases and V by 5 bases; bases with no gene match: 6. CDR1 is MNHNS and CDR2 is SASEGT in the germline V gene.

There are a few counts of this clonotype. The conserved final phenylalanine or tryptophan is absent from the CDR3, which likely points to a read error. V is TRBV28 and J is TRBJ1-1; D remains ambiguous. The germline gives CDR1 MDHEN, CDR2 SYDVKM. The CDR3 spans 12 residues. V dropped 9 bases and J dropped 4 bases, with 12 bases sitting between them. The chain's CDR3 is CASRKGATEAFS. The CDR3 nucleotides are TGTGCCAGTCGAAAGGGTGCCACTGAAGCTTTCTCT.

This clonotype has at least ten counts. The chain links TRBV28 to TRBJ1-5; D not certain. The germline V gene encodes CDR1 MDHEN and CDR2 SYDVKM. V shed 6 bases and J shed 2 bases, with 8 bases lying between them. This CDR3 has 13 residues. As DNA, the CDR3 is TGTGCCAGCAGCCCCCGAGGCAATCAGCCCCAGCATTTT. Translating it yields CASSPRGNQPQHF.

A single count supports this clonotype. The genes are TRBV7-9 and TRBJ2-7; D ambiguous. The CDR3 contains 11 residues. Looked up from germline, CDR1 is SEHNR and CDR2 is FQNEAQ (reference sequence). Trimming took 1 base from V and 11 from J, leaving 9 bases between them. The CDR3 region is CASSLVDGKYF. CDR3 nucleotides: TGTGCCAGCAGCTTAGTGGACGGCAAGTACTTC.

This clonotype was seen more than once but under ten times. V usage is TRBV6-2 or TRBV6-3 and J usage is TRBJ1-2; D is ambiguous. V was pared by 0 bases and J by 9 bases, with 11 bases between. The length of the CDR3 is 13 residues. CDR1 and CDR2 (germline): MNHEY, SVGEGT. The chain's CDR3 is CASSYSIGTSYTF. The CDR3 region has the DNA TGTGCCAGCAGTTACTCGATCGGCACGAGCTACACCTTC.

In its sample, this clonotype was seen many times. This chain connects TRBV7-9 to TRBJ1-1; a possible D gene is TRBD1 (6 bases). The V gene's germline CDR1 is SEHNR and CDR2 FQNEAQ (reference sequence). Trimming stripped 2 bases from V and 3 bases from J, with 19 bases between. This CDR3 has 17 residues. CDR3 nucleotide sequence: TGTGCCAGCAGCTTAATATTTCGGGGGGCTGTGGACACTGAAGCTTTCTTT. Protein sequence: CASSLIFRGAVDTEAFF.

V and J are TRBV28 and TRBJ2-7; 11 bases match TRBD2. The V gene end was trimmed by 6 bases and the J gene end by 6 bases; junction bases not matched to a gene: 10. Germline CDR1 and CDR2: MDHEN and SYDVKM. This CDR3 has 15 residues. CDR3 protein: CASSPSLAGVAEQYF. As DNA, the CDR3 is TGTGCCAGCAGCCCATCACTAGCGGGAGTCGCCGAGCAGTACTTC.

The CDR3, as DNA: TGTGCCAGTATAATCCAGGACTATGGCTACACCTTC. This codes for CASIIQDYGYTF. The chain recombines TRBV19 with TRBJ1-2; D unclear. Trimming cost V 7 bases and J 3 bases, with 9 bases left between them. The CDR3 spans 12 residues. The germline V gene has CDR1 LNHDA and CDR2 SQIVND (reference sequence).

This clonotype has ten or more counts. The J gene is TRBJ2-7, the V gene TRBV12-3 or TRBV12-4, with D possibly being TRBD1 or TRBD2 (6 bases each). The V and J ends lost 2 bases and 5 bases respectively, with 10 bases between them. The CDR3 is made up of 13 amino acids. CDR3 loop: CASSLMGGHEQYF. The DNA of the CDR3 is TGTGCCAGCAGTTTAATGGGGGGCCACGAGCAGTACTTC.

This clonotype was observed at least ten times. V and J are TRBV7-9 and TRBJ2-7; TRBD2 agrees at 10 bases. V shed 8 bases and J 2 bases; nucleotides not matched to a gene: 12. Per the germline V gene, CDR1 is SEHNR and CDR2 is FQNEAQ (reference sequence). There are 16 residues in the CDR3. The DNA of the CDR3 is TGTGCCAGCTCCCCCCCGTCCGGGACTAGCGCCTACGAGCAGTACTTC. Residues: CASSPPSGTSAYEQYF.

V usage is TRBV20-1 and J usage is TRBJ2-2; D perhaps matches TRBD1 (6 bases). V dropped 2 bases and J dropped 4 bases, with 17 bases sitting between them. Germline CDR1 DFQATT, CDR2 SNEGSKA (reference sequence). The CDR3 has 16 residues. CDR3 in DNA: TGCAGTGCTAGAAATCAAGGGGGACCGAGCACCGGGGAGCTGTTTTTT. This translates into CSARNQGGPSTGELFF.